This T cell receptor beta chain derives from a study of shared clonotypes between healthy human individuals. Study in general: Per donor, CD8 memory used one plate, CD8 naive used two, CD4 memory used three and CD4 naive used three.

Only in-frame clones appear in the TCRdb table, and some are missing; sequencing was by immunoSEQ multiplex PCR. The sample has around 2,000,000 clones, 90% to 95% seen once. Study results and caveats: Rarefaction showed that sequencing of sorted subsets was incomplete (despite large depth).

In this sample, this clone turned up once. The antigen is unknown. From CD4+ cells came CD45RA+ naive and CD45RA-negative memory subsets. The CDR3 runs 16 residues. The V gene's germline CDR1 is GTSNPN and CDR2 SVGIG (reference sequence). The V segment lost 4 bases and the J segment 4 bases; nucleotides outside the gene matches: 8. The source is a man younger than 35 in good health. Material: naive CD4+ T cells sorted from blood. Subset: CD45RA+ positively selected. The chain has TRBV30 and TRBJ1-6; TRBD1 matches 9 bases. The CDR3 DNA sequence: TGTGCCTGGACTCCCACAGGGGGCTTATATAATTCACCCCTCCACTTT. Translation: CAWTPTGGLYNSPLHF.